This TCR beta chain was found in a study of blood T cell repertoires in COVID-19. The overall study: In each case, the material was cDNA or gDNA derived from T cells, B-cell-depleted T cells, or PBMCs.

TCRdb keeps only in-frame clones here, not all; method: immunoSEQ multiplex PCR. Here the sample spans approximately 38,000 clones, about 80% being singletons. The CDR3 runs to 17 residues. The V and J ends lost 2 bases and 4 bases, in that order; junction bases with no gene match: 10. Germline V gene lookup returns CDR1 MRHNA and CDR2 SNTAGT. The chain employs TRBV6-4 and TRBJ2-2; 7 bases match TRBD1. Specimen: peripheral blood. This receptor was obtained from a human donor with acute or convalescent COVID-19. The donor label of this sample is uncertain. The CDR3 spells CASSDESFRGTTGELFF. CDR3 nucleotides: TGTGCCAGCAGTGACGAATCGTTCAGGGGGACCACCGGGGAGCTGTTTTTT.